This T cell receptor (beta chain) stems from a study of blood T cell repertoires in COVID-19. Study-level information: Acute and convalescent COVID-19 specimens originated in the United States, Italy and Spain.

In the authors' workflow: Quantification of nucleated cells was approximated via reference gene primer amplification. Some clones are missing from TCRdb's copy, which holds only in-frame ones; the method was immunoSEQ multiplex PCR. V, J and clone size are taken as reported in that table, and D and trimming were inferred from the DNA itself. The sample consists of 650,000 to 800,000 clones, 70% to 90% of them appearing once. This clone turned up a few times. The CDR3 length is 12 residues. CDR1 and CDR2 from the germline V gene are MNHEY and SVGAGI. V lost 6 bases and J 4 bases, leaving 6 bases between the germline ends.

Sequences were obtained from peripheral blood. The chain carries TRBV6-5 and TRBJ1-4; D remains ambiguous. The receptor was isolated from a woman between 18 and 30 years old with acute or convalescent COVID-19. CDR3 in amino acids: CASRRSNEKLFF. The CDR3, as DNA: TGTGCCAGCAGGCGGAGTAATGAAAAACTGTTTTTT.